This T cell receptor (beta chain) comes out of a study of T cell responses to AZD1222 COVID-19 vaccine. Study-wide results and caveats: Nearly half of the spike-specific TCRs reportedly recognize variant regions that carry no mutations.

On this clone itself: The antigen is not known.

Germline V gives CDR1 ENHRY, CDR2 SYGVKD. The CDR3 has 14 residues. J was trimmed by 5 bases and V by 7 bases; bases with no gene match: 9. TCRdb keeps only in-frame clones here, not all; method: immunoSEQ multiplex PCR. This sample yields approximately 110,000 clones, of which about 91% are seen a single time; around 6% belongs to the top ten. The sample here was peripheral blood, taken 28 days after the second AZD1222 dose. This TCR was recovered from an adult who received the AZD1222 COVID-19 vaccine. This chain uses TRBV10-3 with TRBJ2-7, with 9 bases matching TRBD1. The CDR3 sequence: CAITPGQGIDEQYF. CDR3 DNA: TGTGCCATCACCCCGGGACAGGGTATCGACGAGCAGTACTTC.